This TCR beta chain came from a study of post-analysis software for immune sequencing data. General study results and limits: TRBV5-6, TRBV5-1 and TRBV20-1 belonged to a set of about five TRBV segments that were more frequent in patients than controls. The F measure placed samples prepared in the same batch into strongly shared clusters.

Concerning this clonotype: Its antigen is not identified.

cDNA libraries of TCR beta carried unique molecular identifiers. TCRdb used MiXCR to reprocess the PCR reads, holding one entry per CDR3 protein. Of about 620,000 distinct CDR3 sequences in the sample, 44% were seen once. Trimming took 7 bases from V and 4 from J; bases not matched to a gene: 11. This CDR3 has 17 amino acids. V usage is TRBV12-3 or TRBV12-4 and J usage is TRBJ2-1; TRBD2 matches 12 bases. The sequenced sample was blood. This TCR derives from a girl aged 10-17 years with multiple sclerosis. CDR3 nucleotides: TGTGCCAGCACCCACCCGACTAGCGGGGGAATGTACAATGAGCAGTTCTTC. It translates to CASTHPTSGGMYNEQFF.